Here is one TCR beta chain with its context. V shed 5 bases, J shed 1 base, and the junction held 5 bases outside the gene matches. The length of the CDR3 is 15 residues. Germline-derived CDR1 and CDR2 are SNHLY and FYNNEI. This sample is part of a study of T cell changes during pregnancy in multiple sclerosis. The assay was immunoSEQ multiplex PCR, and TCRdb's table has in-frame clones only and misses some. Of roughly 40,000 clones in the sample, 92% were seen once. The input for sequencing was CD4+ T cells from peripheral blood mononuclear cells, taken before pregnancy. The source is a female donor with multiple sclerosis, enrolled in a pregnancy study. V is TRBV2 and J is TRBJ1-5, with TRBD1 matching 7 bases. In DNA form, the CDR3 reads TGTGCCAGCAGTAATCGACAGGGAAGCAATCAGCCCCAGCATTTT. The encoded protein is CASSNRQGSNQPQHF.